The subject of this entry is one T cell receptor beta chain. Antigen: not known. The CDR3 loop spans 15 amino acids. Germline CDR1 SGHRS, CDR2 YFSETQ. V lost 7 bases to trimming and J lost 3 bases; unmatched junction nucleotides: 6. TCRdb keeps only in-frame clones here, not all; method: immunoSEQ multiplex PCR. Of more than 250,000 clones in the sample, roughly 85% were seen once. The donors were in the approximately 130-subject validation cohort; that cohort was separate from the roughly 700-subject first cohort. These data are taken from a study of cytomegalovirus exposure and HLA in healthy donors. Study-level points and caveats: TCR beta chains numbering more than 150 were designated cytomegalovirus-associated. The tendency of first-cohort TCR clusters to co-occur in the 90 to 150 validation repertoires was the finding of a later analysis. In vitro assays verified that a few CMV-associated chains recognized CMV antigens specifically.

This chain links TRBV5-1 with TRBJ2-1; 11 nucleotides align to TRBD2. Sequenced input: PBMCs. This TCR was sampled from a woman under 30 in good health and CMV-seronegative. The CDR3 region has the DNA TGCGCCAGCGGCGGGACTAGCGGTAACTACAATGAGCAGTTCTTC. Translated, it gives CASGGTSGNYNEQFF.